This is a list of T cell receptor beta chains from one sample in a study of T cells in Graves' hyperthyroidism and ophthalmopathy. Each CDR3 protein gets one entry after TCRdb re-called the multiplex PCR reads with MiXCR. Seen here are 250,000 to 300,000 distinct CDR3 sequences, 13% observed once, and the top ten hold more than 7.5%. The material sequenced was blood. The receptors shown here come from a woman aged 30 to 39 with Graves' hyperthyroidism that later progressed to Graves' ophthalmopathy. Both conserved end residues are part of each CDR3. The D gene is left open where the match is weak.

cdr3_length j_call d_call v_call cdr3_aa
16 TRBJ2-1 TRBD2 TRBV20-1 CSARGGLAGNYNEQFF
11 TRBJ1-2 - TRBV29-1 CSASNSGGYTF
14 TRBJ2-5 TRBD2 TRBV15 CATSRDRGLAAVYF
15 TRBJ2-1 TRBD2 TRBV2 CASSLAGGPYNEQFF
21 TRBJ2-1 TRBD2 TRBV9 CASSVGGGGLAGGSSYNEQFF
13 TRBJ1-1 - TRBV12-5 CASGLTMNTEAFF
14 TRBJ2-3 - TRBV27 CASSLWTTTDTQYF
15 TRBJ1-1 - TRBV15 CATSRDGRANTEAFF
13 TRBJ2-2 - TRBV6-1 CASKASNTGELFF
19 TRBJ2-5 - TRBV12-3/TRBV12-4 CASSLTGRGGEDRQETQYF
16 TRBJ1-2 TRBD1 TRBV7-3 CASSLREQGAYNGYTF
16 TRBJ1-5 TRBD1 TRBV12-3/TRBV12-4 CASSHGTGGSNQPQHF
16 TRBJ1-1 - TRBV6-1 CASSEGWGGPNTEAFF
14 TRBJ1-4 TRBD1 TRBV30 CAWSVSGGEEKLFF
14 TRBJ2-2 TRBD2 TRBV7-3 CASSPGLACGELFF
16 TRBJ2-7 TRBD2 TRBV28 CASSSPWTSGRQEQYF
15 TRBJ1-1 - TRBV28 CASSLRSRRHTEAFF
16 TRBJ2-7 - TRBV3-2 CASSQDQREGPHEQYF
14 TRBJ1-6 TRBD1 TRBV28 CASSQTGYNSPLHF
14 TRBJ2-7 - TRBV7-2 CASSLFWLSYEQYF
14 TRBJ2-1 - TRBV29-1 CSVSSALPLDEQFF
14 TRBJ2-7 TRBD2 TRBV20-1 CSASPAGEYYEQNF
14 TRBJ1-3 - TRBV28 CASRDGLSGNTIYF
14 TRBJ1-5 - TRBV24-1 CATSDWGGNQPQHF
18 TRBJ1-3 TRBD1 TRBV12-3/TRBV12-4 CASSKSGTAFFSGNTIYF
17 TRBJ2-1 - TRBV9 CASSVGGGQGARNEQFF
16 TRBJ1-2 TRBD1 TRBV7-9 CASSSFYRDRGYGYTF
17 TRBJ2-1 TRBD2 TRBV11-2 CASSLATSGRSLNEQFF
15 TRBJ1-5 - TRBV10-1 CASSEGSRSNQPQHF
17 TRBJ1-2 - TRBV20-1 CSARERDTTLLNYGYTF
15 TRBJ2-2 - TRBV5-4 CASSLAASRTGELFF
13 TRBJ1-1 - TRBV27 CASSFAENTEAFF
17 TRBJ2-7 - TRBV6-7 CASSYSSQGIKAYEQYF
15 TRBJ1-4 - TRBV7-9 CASSPYGGLGEKLFF
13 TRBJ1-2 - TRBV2 CARREVTTFGYTF
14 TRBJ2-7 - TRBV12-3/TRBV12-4 CASSLEGLGNEQYF
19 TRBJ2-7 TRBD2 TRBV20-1 CSASSASSQGLGSSYEQYF
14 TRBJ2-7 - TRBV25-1 CASGGTPSSYEQYF
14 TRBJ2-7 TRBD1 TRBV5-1 CASSFRTGNYEQYF